This entry lists 24 T cell receptor beta chains sequenced from one sample in a study of T cell changes during pregnancy in multiple sclerosis. This table comes from immunoSEQ multiplex PCR, and its TCRdb copy is limited to in-frame clones, with some not included. The sample contains tens of thousands of clones, 88% of which appear only once. The sample consisted of CD4+ T cells from peripheral blood mononuclear cells, taken in the first trimester of pregnancy. The source is a female donor in good health, enrolled as a control in a pregnancy study.

V gene TRBV5-1 combines with J gene TRBJ1-1, with TRBD1 identical over 11 bases. The CDR3 is made up of 19 amino acids. Unmatched junction bases numbered 15, after V lost 5 bases and J lost 0 bases. Germline V gives CDR1 SGHRS, CDR2 YFSETQ. DNA for the CDR3: TGCGCCAGCAGTTTATTCCCAACCGGGACAGGGGGACTGAACACTGAAGCTTTCTTT. Protein product: CASSLFPTGTGGLNTEAFF.

The V and J genes are TRBV6-4 and TRBJ1-2, with a possible D match to TRBD1 (6 bases). This CDR3 comprises 12 residues. Trimming cost V 8 bases and J 4 bases, with 11 bases left between them. CDR1 MRHNA and CDR2 SNTAGT come from the germline V gene. The CDR3 DNA reads as TGTGCCAGCCCACAGGGCATCTATGGCTACACCTTC. This sequence encodes CASPQGIYGYTF.

The rearrangement links TRBV4-1 to TRBJ2-7; tentatively, D is TRBD2 (6 bases). Trimming took 1 base from V and 3 from J, leaving 16 bases between them. This CDR3 has 16 amino acids. Germline V CDR1 and CDR2: MGHRA, YSYEKL. The CDR3 nucleotides read TGCGCCAGCAGCCAAGGAAAGGCCCGGGGGTACTACGAGCAGTACTTC. Its protein product is CASSQGKARGYYEQYF.

V is TRBV27 and J is TRBJ2-5; the match to TRBD2 covers 10 bases. CDR1 is MNHEY, CDR2 SMNVEV, per germline (reference sequence). Trimming cost V 6 bases and J 4 bases; bases outside gene matches: 5. The CDR3 spans 14 residues. The CDR3 here is CASRVAGGGETQYF. The CDR3 DNA follows: TGTGCCAGCAGGGTAGCGGGGGGAGGAGAGACCCAGTACTTC.

The chain links TRBV11-1 to TRBJ2-5; 12 nucleotides line up with TRBD2. This CDR3 has 16 residues. Germline V lookup: CDR1 SGHAT, CDR2 FQDESV (reference sequence). J lost 5 bases, V lost 2 bases, and 6 bases had no gene match. In DNA form, the CDR3 reads TGTGCCAGCAGCTTATCTAGCGGGGGGGCGGACGAGACCCAGTACTTC. Translation gives CASSLSSGGADETQYF.

This rearrangement joins TRBV11-1 to TRBJ2-2; TRBD1 matches at 9 bases. CDR1 SGHAT and CDR2 FQDESV come from the germline V gene (reference sequence). CDR3 size: 17 residues. Trimming at V came to 5 bases and at J to 6 bases, leaving 13 bases not matched to a gene. The CDR3 DNA follows: TGTGCCAGCAGCAAGGGTCCGGGACAGGGCCCTCCCGGGGAGCTGTTTTTT. Its translation is CASSKGPGQGPPGELFF.

This chain uses TRBV30 with TRBJ2-7; a possible D gene is TRBD2 (7 bases). CDR1 and CDR2 (germline): GTSNPN, SVGIG (reference sequence). The V gene lost 4 bases and the J gene lost 4 bases, with 11 bases spanning the gap. The CDR3 sequence is 12 residues long. CDR3 nucleotides: TGTGCCTGGAAGGGGGGGTCTTACGAGCAGTACTTC. Protein: CAWKGGSYEQYF. The complete variable domain, with remaining parts taken from reference TRBV30 and TRBJ2-7, reads SQTIHQWPATLVQPVGSPLSLECTVEGTSNPNLYWYRQAAGRGLQLLFYSVGIGQISSEVPQNLSASRPQDRQFILSSKKLLLSDSGFYLCAWKGGSYEQYFGPGTRLTVT.

V is TRBV30 and J is TRBJ2-1; TRBD2 agrees at 9 bases. The germline gives CDR1 GTSNPN, CDR2 SVGIG (reference sequence). This CDR3 spans 14 amino acids. Losses at the gene ends were 4 bases for V and 10 bases for J; bases not matched to a gene: 11. CDR3: CAWNGGGGAREQFF. CDR3 in DNA: TGTGCCTGGAACGGTGGCGGGGGGGCTCGGGAGCAGTTCTTC.

This clone showed up just a few times. The V and J genes are TRBV11-3 and TRBJ1-1, with 10 nucleotides matching TRBD1. The germline CDR1 and CDR2 sequences are SGHNT and YENEEA. CDR3 length equals 13 residues. V lost 5 bases, J lost 7 bases, and 4 bases stayed unmatched. CDR3 nucleotides: TGTGCCAGCAGCCGAGGACAGGGGGTTGAAGCTTTCTTT. This codes for CASSRGQGVEAFF.

The chain couples TRBV7-2 to TRBJ2-7, with TRBD2 matching over 9 bases. Germline lookup yields CDR1 SGHTA and CDR2 FQGNSA. V was clipped by 8 bases and J by 6 bases; unmatched bases: 11. This CDR3 comprises 14 residues. The CDR3 loop is CASGLILRGGEQYF. The CDR3 DNA reads TGTGCCAGCGGACTAATCCTGCGGGGGGGCGAGCAGTACTTC.

This chain uses TRBV4-3 with TRBJ2-2; TRBD1 aligns across 7 bases. J gave up 6 bases and V 2 bases, and 6 bases lay outside the gene matches. Germline V gene lookup returns CDR1 LGHNA and CDR2 YSLEER. The CDR3 covers 15 residues. The CDR3 protein is CASSQRTGVPGELFF. The CDR3 bases are TGCGCCAGCAGCCAACGAACAGGGGTCCCCGGGGAGCTGTTTTTT.

This clone was detected once. The chain combines TRBV5-1 with TRBJ1-5; perhaps TRBD1 as D (6 bases). The CDR3 sequence is 15 residues long. The V gene's germline CDR1 is SGHRS and CDR2 YFSETQ. Between the trimmed V and J ends, which lost 4 bases and 0 bases, there was a span of 11 bases. The CDR3 nucleotides read TGCGCCAGCAGCCCGGACAGTTATAGCAATCAGCCCCAGCATTTT. It codes for CASSPDSYSNQPQHF.

The CDR3 reads CASSLGGQGAPGYTF. The CDR3 DNA reads TGTGCCAGCAGCTTGGGGGGACAGGGGGCGCCTGGCTACACCTTC. The chain combines TRBV5-5 with TRBJ1-2, with TRBD1 matching over 12 bases. This CDR3 comprises 15 residues. Germline CDR1 and CDR2: SGHKS and YYEKEE (reference sequence). V lost 0 bases and J lost 7; bases outside the gene matches: 4.

This clone has just one count. The rearrangement uses TRBV6-6 and TRBJ1-1, with 8 bases fitting TRBD1. From germline, CDR1 is MNHNY and CDR2 SVGAGI (reference sequence). V dropped 7 bases and J dropped 4; count of bases not matched to a gene: 8. The CDR3 sequence is 14 residues long. In DNA form, the CDR3 reads TGTGCCAGCACCCAGACAGGGGCGGGCACTGAAGCTTTCTTT. It codes for CASTQTGAGTEAFF.

This chain joins TRBV5-5 and TRBJ1-1, with D maybe TRBD1 (5 bases). The CDR3 contains 13 residues. The V and J ends lost 3 bases and 4 bases respectively, with 10 bases between them. Germline-derived CDR1 and CDR2 are SGHKS and YYEKEE (reference sequence). CDR3 DNA: TGTGCCAGCAGCTCACAGGAGGGCACTGAAGCTTTCTTT. Translation: CASSSQEGTEAFF.

The V gene is TRBV7-2, the J gene TRBJ2-7; 8 bases line up with TRBD2. The CDR3 runs to 14 residues. V shed 5 bases, J shed 2 bases, and the junction held 5 bases outside the gene matches. In germline, CDR1 is SGHTA, CDR2 FQGNSA. CDR3 nucleotide sequence: TGTGCCAGCAGCCTTAGCGGGGCCACCTACGAGCAGTACTTC. This translates into CASSLSGATYEQYF.

The V and J genes are TRBV27 and TRBJ2-1; 13 positions agree with TRBD2. This CDR3 comprises 20 residues. V shed 5 bases, J shed 5 bases, and the junction held 18 bases outside the gene matches. Germline loops: CDR1 MNHEY, CDR2 SMNVEV (reference sequence). DNA of the CDR3: TGTGCCAGCAGTATTACTTGGGGGACTAGCGGGGTCCTGCGCCACAATGAGCAGTTCTTC. This sequence encodes CASSITWGTSGVLRHNEQFF.

The V call is TRBV30, the J call TRBJ2-1; D possibly corresponds to TRBD1 (5 bases). The CDR3 length is 14 residues. Germline V lookup: CDR1 GTSNPN, CDR2 SVGIG (reference sequence). V lost 5 bases, J lost 1 base, and 12 bases lay in between. The DNA of the CDR3 is TGTGCCTGGGATCCCGACAGATCCTACAATGAGCAGTTCTTC. It yields the protein CAWDPDRSYNEQFF.

The V and J genes are TRBV4-3 and TRBJ1-5; D uncertain. Trimming took off 7 bases at V and 1 base at J, with 14 bases between the two ends. This CDR3 is built from 15 residues. The germline V gene has CDR1 LGHNA and CDR2 YSLEER. CDR3 in DNA: TGCGCCAGCAAGGCGGGGTATGGGAGCAATCAGCCCCAGCATTTT. Amino acid sequence: CASKAGYGSNQPQHF.

This clone was recorded once. The V gene is TRBV7-2, the J gene TRBJ2-4; D uncertain. V was cut by 1 base and J by 8 bases, with 12 bases left in between. The V gene's germline CDR1 is SGHTA and CDR2 FQGNSA. The CDR3 is 14 residues long. The CDR3 loop reads CASSLDVTSDIQYF. CDR3 DNA: TGTGCCAGCAGCTTAGATGTGACATCTGACATTCAGTACTTC.

The chain joins TRBV6-6 to TRBJ1-1, with D possibly matching TRBD1 (5 bases). V was trimmed by 2 bases and J by 1 base, leaving 11 bases between them. The CDR3 covers 15 residues. The germline CDR1 and CDR2 sequences are MNHNY and SVGAGI (reference sequence). DNA of the CDR3: TGTGCCAGCAGTTACGTCTGGGGCCAGAACACTGAAGCTTTCTTT. Its translation: CASSYVWGQNTEAFF.

The genes are TRBV2 and TRBJ2-1, with TRBD1 matching 7 bases. V lost 6 bases and J lost 7; bases outside the gene matches: 9. The CDR3 totals 14 residues. CDR1 SNHLY and CDR2 FYNNEI come from the germline V gene. The CDR3 bases are TGTGCCAGCAGGAGGACAGGAGACGGGAATGAGCAGTTCTTC. This gives the protein CASRRTGDGNEQFF. Combining the CDR3 with reference TRBV2 and TRBJ2-1 gives the whole variable domain EPEVTQTPSHQVTQMGQEVILRCVPISNHLYFYWYRQILGQKVEFLVSFYNNEISEKSEIFDDQFSVERPDGSNFTLKIRSTKLEDSAMYFCASRRTGDGNEQFFGPGTRLTVL.

V gene TRBV6-5 combines with J gene TRBJ1-2; possible D gene TRBD1, 5 bases. Trimming took off 0 bases at V and 7 bases at J, with 18 bases between the two ends. Germline CDR1 reads MNHEY; CDR2 reads SVGAGI. This CDR3 contains 16 residues. The DNA of the CDR3 is TGTGCCAGCAGTTACTCGTTTTCCGGGGGAGGACTTGGCTACACCTTC. Amino acid sequence: CASSYSFSGGGLGYTF.

The chain is built from TRBV18 and TRBJ1-1; 7 positions agree with TRBD1. CDR1 is KGHSH, CDR2 LQKENI, per germline. CDR3 length equals 14 residues. After removal of 4 bases from V and 2 bases from J, the junction contained 4 bases not matched to a gene. Here the CDR3 reads CASSRGQANTEAFF. The CDR3, as DNA: TGTGCCAGCTCACGCGGACAGGCTAACACTGAAGCTTTCTTT.